This T cell receptor (beta chain) was captured by sequencing in a study of blood T cell repertoires in COVID-19. Across the whole study: Whether acute or convalescent, the COVID-19 samples came from the United States, Italy and Spain. PBMCs, B-cell-depleted T cells, or T cells were the source of the cDNA or gDNA that made up the material.

Authors' processing steps: Amplification of reference gene primers provided the estimated nucleated cell counts. This table comes from immunoSEQ multiplex PCR, and its TCRdb copy is limited to in-frame clones, with some not included. V, J and clone size reflect that table, while D and trimming were determined from the DNA. The sample carries about 70,000 clones, around 85% recorded once. The germline gives CDR1 MNHEY, CDR2 SVGAGI. The V end was cut by 6 bases, the J end by 5 bases, with 10 bases between. This CDR3 contains 12 residues. The receptor's source is a woman older than 75 with acute or convalescent COVID-19. Sequencing was done on a sample of peripheral blood. The chain uses TRBV6-5 and TRBJ1-2; tentative D call: TRBD1 (5 bases). The CDR3 region has the DNA TGTGCCAGCAGGCAGGGTCAGTATGGCTACACCTTC. It translates to CASRQGQYGYTF.